The clone carrying this T cell receptor (beta chain) was seen a few times. Germline-derived CDR1 and CDR2 are MNHEY and SVGAGI. The CDR3 is 16 amino acids. After removal of 0 bases from V and 6 bases from J, the junction contained 9 bases not matched to a gene. This sample stems from a study of CD8 T cells in ankylosing spondylitis. MiXCR was run by TCRdb on the 5' RACE reads, yielding one entry per CDR3 protein. The repertoire holds a few hundred thousand distinct CDR3 sequences, 15% to 20% seen once, with over 25% in the top ten. The V call is TRBV6-5, the J call TRBJ2-7, with 9 nucleotides matching TRBD2. Sample: blood, either unsorted or a sorted T cell fraction (not recorded which). The receptor was isolated from a male donor with ankylosing spondylitis or in good health (not recorded which). CDR3 sequence: CASSYSSSGMVGEQYF. The CDR3 DNA sequence: TGTGCCAGCAGTTACTCGTCTAGCGGGATGGTGGGCGAGCAGTACTTC.